The sequence of this TCR beta chain was determined in a study of CXCR3-negative and CXCR3-positive naive CD8 T cells. The CDR3 length is 12 residues. CDR1 SGHDT and CDR2 YYEEEE come from the germline V gene. Libraries of TRB cDNA were made by 5' RACE and carried UMIs. Reprocessing the 5' RACE reads, TCRdb reports a single entry for every CDR3 protein and omits DNA. The table lists 20,000 to 25,000 distinct CDR3 sequences, with over 15% in the top ten. This TCR derives from a human donor in good health. Some clones in this sample may be carry-over from other donors' samples. The rearrangement links TRBV5-6 to TRBJ2-1. The specimen sequenced was memory CD8+ T cells from blood. The CDR3 here is CASSPRTDEQFF.